This T cell receptor beta chain is from a study of cytomegalovirus exposure and HLA in healthy donors. Primers: 60 Vbeta forward and 13 Jbeta reverse. TCRdb's copy holds only in-frame clones and misses some; the assay was immunoSEQ multiplex PCR. The data contain about 170,000 clones, 70% to 90% of them singletons. This CDR3 contains 16 residues. V shed 4 bases and J 5 bases; nucleotides not matched to a gene: 8. Per germline, CDR1 SGDLS and CDR2 YYNGEE. This chain connects TRBV9 to TRBJ2-7; 14 nucleotides match TRBD2. Sequenced material: PBMCs. The sequence came from a woman under 30 in good health and CMV-seronegative. In DNA form, the CDR3 reads TGTGCCAGCAGCCCGCTAGGGACTAGCGGGAGCCACGAGCAGTACTTC. It yields the protein CASSPLGTSGSHEQYF.